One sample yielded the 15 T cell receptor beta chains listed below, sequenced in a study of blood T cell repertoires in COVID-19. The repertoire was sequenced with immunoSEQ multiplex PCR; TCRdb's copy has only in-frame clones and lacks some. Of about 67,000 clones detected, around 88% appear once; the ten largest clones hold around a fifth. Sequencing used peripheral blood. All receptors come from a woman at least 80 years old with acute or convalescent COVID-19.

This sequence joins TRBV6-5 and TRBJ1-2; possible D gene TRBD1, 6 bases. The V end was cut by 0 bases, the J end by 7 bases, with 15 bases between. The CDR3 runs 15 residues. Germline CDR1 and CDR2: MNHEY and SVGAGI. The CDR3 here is CASSYSARGEGGYTF. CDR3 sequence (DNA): TGTGCCAGCAGTTACTCGGCCAGGGGAGAGGGTGGCTACACCTTC.

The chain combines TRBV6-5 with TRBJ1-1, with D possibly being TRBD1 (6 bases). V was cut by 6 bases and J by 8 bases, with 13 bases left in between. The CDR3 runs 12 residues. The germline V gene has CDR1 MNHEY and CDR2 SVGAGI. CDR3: CASRDKTGEAFF. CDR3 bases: TGTGCCAGCAGGGATAAGACAGGAGAAGCTTTCTTT.

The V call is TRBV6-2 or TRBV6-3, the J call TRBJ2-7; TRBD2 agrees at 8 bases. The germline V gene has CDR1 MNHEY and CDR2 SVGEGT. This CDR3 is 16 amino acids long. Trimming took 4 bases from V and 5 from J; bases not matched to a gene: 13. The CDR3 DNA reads TGTGCCAGCAGTTCAGCGGGAGTCTTTATGTTCGACGAGCAGTACTTC. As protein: CASSSAGVFMFDEQYF.

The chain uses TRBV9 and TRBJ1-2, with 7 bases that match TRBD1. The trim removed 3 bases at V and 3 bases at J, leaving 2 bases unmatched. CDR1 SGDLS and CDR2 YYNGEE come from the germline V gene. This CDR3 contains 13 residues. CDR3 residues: CASSAGQDYGYTF. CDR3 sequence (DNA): TGTGCCAGCAGCGCAGGACAGGACTATGGCTACACCTTC.

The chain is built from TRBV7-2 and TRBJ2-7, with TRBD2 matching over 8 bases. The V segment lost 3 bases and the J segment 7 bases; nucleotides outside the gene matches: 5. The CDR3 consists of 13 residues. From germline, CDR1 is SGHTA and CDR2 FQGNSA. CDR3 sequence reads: CASSLGREGEQYF. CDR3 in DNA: TGTGCCAGCAGCTTGGGCCGGGAGGGTGAGCAGTACTTC.

The CDR3 DNA follows: TGTGCCAGCCGAAACTGGCAGGGGGGCCGGGAAAAACTGTTTTTT. Translated: CASRNWQGGREKLFF. This chain connects TRBV27 to TRBJ1-4, with 7 positions matching TRBD1. The V gene end was trimmed by 8 bases and the J gene end by 8 bases; junction bases not matched to a gene: 14. Germline V gene data show CDR1 as MNHEY and CDR2 as SMNVEV (reference sequence). This CDR3 has 15 residues.

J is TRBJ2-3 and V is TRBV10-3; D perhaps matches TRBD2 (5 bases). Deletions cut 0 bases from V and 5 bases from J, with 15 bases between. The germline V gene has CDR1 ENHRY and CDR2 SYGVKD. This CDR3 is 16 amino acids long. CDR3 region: CAISESEDQAGDTQYF. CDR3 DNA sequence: TGTGCCATCAGTGAGTCGGAGGACCAGGCTGGAGATACGCAGTATTTT.

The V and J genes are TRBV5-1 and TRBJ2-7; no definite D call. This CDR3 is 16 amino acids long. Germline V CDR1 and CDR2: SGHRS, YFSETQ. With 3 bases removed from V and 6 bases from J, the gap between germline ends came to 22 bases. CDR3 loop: CASSSASPLGASEQYF. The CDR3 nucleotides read TGCGCCAGCAGCTCCGCCTCCCCCCTGGGCGCGTCCGAGCAGTACTTC.

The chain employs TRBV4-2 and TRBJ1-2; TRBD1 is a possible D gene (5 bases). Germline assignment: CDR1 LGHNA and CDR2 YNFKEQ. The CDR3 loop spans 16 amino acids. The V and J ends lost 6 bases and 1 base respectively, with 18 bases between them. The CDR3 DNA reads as TGTGCCAGCAGTCACTCCCGTGGGGGGGTTAACTATGGCTACACCTTC. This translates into CASSHSRGGVNYGYTF.

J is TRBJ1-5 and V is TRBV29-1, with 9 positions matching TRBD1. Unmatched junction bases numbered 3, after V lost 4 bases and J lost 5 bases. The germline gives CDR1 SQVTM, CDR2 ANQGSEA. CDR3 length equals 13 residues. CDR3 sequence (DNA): TGCAGCGTTGGGACAGGGGTGCATCAGCCCCAGCATTTT. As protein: CSVGTGVHQPQHF.

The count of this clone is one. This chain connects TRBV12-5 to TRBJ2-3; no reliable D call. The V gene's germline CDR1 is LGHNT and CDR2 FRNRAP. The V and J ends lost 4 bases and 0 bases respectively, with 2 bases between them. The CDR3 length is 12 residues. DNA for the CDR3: TGTGCTAGTGGTTCAAGCACAGATACGCAGTATTTT. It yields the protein CASGSSTDTQYF.

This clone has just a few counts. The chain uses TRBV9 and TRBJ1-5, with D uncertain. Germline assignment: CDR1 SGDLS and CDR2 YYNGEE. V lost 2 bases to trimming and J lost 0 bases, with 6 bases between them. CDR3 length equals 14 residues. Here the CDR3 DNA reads TGTGCCAGCAGCGTTGGCAGTAGCAATCAGCCCCAGCATTTT. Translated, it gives CASSVGSSNQPQHF.

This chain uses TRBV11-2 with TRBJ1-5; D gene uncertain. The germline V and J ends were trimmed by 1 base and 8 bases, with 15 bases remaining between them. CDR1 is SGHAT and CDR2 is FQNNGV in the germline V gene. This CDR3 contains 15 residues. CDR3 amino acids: CASSLAERFREPQHF. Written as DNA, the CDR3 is TGTGCCAGCAGCTTAGCTGAAAGATTTCGGGAGCCCCAGCATTTT.

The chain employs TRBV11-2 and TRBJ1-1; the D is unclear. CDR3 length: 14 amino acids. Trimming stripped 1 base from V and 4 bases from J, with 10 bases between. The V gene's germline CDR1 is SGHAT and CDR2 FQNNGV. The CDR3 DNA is TGTGCCAGCAGCTTAGTAGCCCGGGGCACTGAAGCTTTCTTT. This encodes CASSLVARGTEAFF.

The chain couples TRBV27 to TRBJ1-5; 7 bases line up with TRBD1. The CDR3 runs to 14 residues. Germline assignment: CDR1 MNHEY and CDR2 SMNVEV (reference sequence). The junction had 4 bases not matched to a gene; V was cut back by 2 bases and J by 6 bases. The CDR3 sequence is CASSLLGGGQPQHF. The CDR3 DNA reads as TGTGCCAGCAGTTTACTAGGGGGCGGTCAGCCCCAGCATTTT.